This paragraph covers one TCR beta chain sequence. The CDR3 spans 15 residues. Germline V gene data show CDR1 as LNHNV and CDR2 as YYDKDF (reference sequence). V lost 5 bases and J lost 2, with 15 bases in between. The record originates from a study of technical replicates of blood from a handful of donors. Assay: immunoSEQ multiplex PCR; the TCRdb copy retains only in-frame clones and omits some. The sample includes under 95,000 clones, 91% of them seen just once. The sequenced material came from T cells isolated from PBMCs. This chain uses TRBV15 with TRBJ2-5; D is possibly TRBD1 (5 bases). This sequence was found in a human donor in good health. Some clones in this sample may be carry-over from other donors' samples. Written as DNA, the CDR3 is TGTGCCACCAGCCCTGACAGCCGTCGGCAAGAGACCCAGTACTTC. It specifies CATSPDSRRQETQYF.